The rows below give T cell receptor beta chains drawn from one sample of a study of radiotherapy plus CTLA-4 blockade in lung cancer. Data came from immunoSEQ multiplex PCR; TCRdb stores just in-frame clones and leaves some out. The top ten clones hold about 2.7% of a sample with 35,000 to 55,000 clones, roughly four fifths of them seen once. Sequencing was performed on peripheral blood, taken from a patient treated with radiotherapy plus ipilimumab. These receptors were obtained from a human donor with non-small cell lung cancer whose response to radiotherapy plus ipilimumab could not be evaluated. Both conserved end residues are part of each CDR3. The D gene is left open where the match is weak. Clone size is shown for a subset of rows, as once, few, many or a class of expanded clone.

D gene | J gene | V gene | clone size | CDR3 DNA | CDR3 protein
. | TRBJ2-3 | TRBV21-1 | . | TGTGCCAGCAGCAAAGAAGAGGAGAAAGCGGGTACAGATACGCAGTATTTT | CASSKEEEKAGTDTQYF
. | TRBJ2-7 | TRBV29-1 | . | TGCAGCGTCACTCCAGGGGCTGGCGAGCAGTACTTC | CSVTPGAGEQYF
. | TRBJ2-1 | TRBV9 | once | TGTGCCAGCAGCCCCAGGGGTAGCTCCTACAATGAGCAGTTCTTC | CASSPRGSSYNEQFF
TRBD2 | TRBJ2-3 | TRBV7-7 | . | TGTGCCAGCAGCTCAAGCGGGGGAGGCGGAGATACGCAGTATTTT | CASSSSGGGGDTQYF
TRBD1 | TRBJ2-3 | TRBV5-4 | . | TGTGCCAGCAGCTTGAGGGGGCGAACAGATACGCAGTATTTT | CASSLRGRTDTQYF
. | TRBJ1-3 | TRBV6-1 | . | TGTGCCAGCAGTCCGACGCCCCAGGGCACCATATATTTT | CASSPTPQGTIYF
TRBD1 | TRBJ2-2 | TRBV5-4 | . | TGTGCCAGCAGCTTCGGCAGGGGGCAGAACACCGGGGAGCTGTTTTTT | CASSFGRGQNTGELFF
TRBD2 | TRBJ2-3 | TRBV6-6 | . | TGTGCCAGCAGCCGTCCTAGCGGGTATAGCACAGATACGCAGTATTTT | CASSRPSGYSTDTQYF
. | TRBJ1-5 | TRBV27 | few | TGTGCCAGCAGTACAGACAGGAGCAATCAGCCCCAGCATTTT | CASSTDRSNQPQHF
. | TRBJ2-1 | TRBV28 | . | TGTGCCAGCAGCCGAATGAGCTCCTACAATGAGCAGTTCTTC | CASSRMSSYNEQFF
. | TRBJ1-3 | TRBV5-1 | . | TGCGCCAGCAGCCTCGACGGAGCCTCTGGAAACACCATATATTTT | CASSLDGASGNTIYF
. | TRBJ2-7 | TRBV2 | . | TGTGCCAGCAGTGTCTCGCACGGGAGTACGTACGAGCAGTACTTC | CASSVSHGSTYEQYF
TRBD1 | TRBJ1-2 | TRBV2 | few | TGTGCCAGCAGTGTAATGACAGGGGGAGGCTATGGCTACACCTTC | CASSVMTGGGYGYTF
TRBD2 | TRBJ2-5 | TRBV7-9 | . | TGTGCCAGCAGCCCATCCCTAGCGGCCCAAGAGACCCAGTACTTC | CASSPSLAAQETQYF
. | TRBJ2-7 | TRBV7-2 | . | TGTGCCAGCAGCTTCGCCGACAGGTACGAGCAGTACTTC | CASSFADRYEQYF
TRBD2 | TRBJ2-3 | TRBV5-8 | . | TGTGCCAGCAGCTTAACTAGCGGAATTGCTAGCACAGATACGCAGTATTTT | CASSLTSGIASTDTQYF
TRBD2 | TRBJ2-7 | TRBV4-1 | few | TGCGCCAGCAGCCAAGAAGAGGGCGGGAGGGCGTACGAGCAGTACTTC | CASSQEEGGRAYEQYF
. | TRBJ1-3 | TRBV15 | few | TGTGCCACCCAACAGACCTCTGGAAACACCATATATTTT | CATQQTSGNTIYF
TRBD1 | TRBJ2-6 | TRBV5-1 | once | TGCGCCAGCAGCTTTCGGGACAGCCCCTCTGGGGCCAACGTCCTGACTTTC | CASSFRDSPSGANVLTF
TRBD2 | TRBJ2-1 | TRBV7-2 | . | TGTGCCAGCAGCACTACGGGGGGGTCCTACAATGAGCAGTTCTTC | CASSTTGGSYNEQFF
. | TRBJ1-2 | TRBV29-1 | . | TGCAGCGTTGAGCGGGGGACGTATGGCTACACCTTC | CSVERGTYGYTF
TRBD1 | TRBJ2-7 | TRBV6-5 | . | TGTGCCAGCAGCCCCGGGGACAGCCTCAACTACGAGCAGTACTTC | CASSPGDSLNYEQYF
. | TRBJ2-5 | TRBV5-1 | . | TGCGCCAGCAGCAACCGACAGTCACGAGAGACCCAGTACTTC | CASSNRQSRETQYF
. | TRBJ1-1 | TRBV27 | . | TGTGCCAGCAGTTTTGAGCGGAATGTTAACACTGAAGCTTTCTTT | CASSFERNVNTEAFF